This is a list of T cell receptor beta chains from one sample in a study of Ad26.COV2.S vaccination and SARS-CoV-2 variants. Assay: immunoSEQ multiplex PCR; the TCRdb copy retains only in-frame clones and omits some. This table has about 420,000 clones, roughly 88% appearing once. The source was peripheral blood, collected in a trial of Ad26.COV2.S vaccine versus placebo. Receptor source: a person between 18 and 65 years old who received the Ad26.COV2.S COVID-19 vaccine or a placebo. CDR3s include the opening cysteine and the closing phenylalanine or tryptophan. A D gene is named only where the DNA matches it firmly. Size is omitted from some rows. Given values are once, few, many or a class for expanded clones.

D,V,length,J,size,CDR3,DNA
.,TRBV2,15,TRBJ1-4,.,CASNRGWGIEEKLFF,TGTGCCAGCAACCGAGGGTGGGGTATAGAGGAAAAACTGTTTTTT
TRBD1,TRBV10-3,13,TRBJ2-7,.,CAISESTGSEQYF,TGTGCCATCAGTGAGTCGACAGGGTCCGAGCAGTACTTC
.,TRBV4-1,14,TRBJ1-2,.,CASRYGFRRDGYTF,TGCGCCAGCAGGTACGGATTCAGGAGGGATGGCTACACCTTC
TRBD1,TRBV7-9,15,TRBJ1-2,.,CASSPWTGAHYGYTF,TGTGCCAGCAGCCCCTGGACAGGGGCTCACTATGGCTACACCTTC
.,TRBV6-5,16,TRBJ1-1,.,CASSYSRGALNTEAFF,TGTGCCAGCAGTTACTCGCGGGGAGCCTTGAACACTGAAGCTTTCTTT
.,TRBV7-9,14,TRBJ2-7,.,CASSLVSVSYEQYF,TGTGCCAGCAGCTTGGTATCGGTATCCTACGAGCAGTACTTC
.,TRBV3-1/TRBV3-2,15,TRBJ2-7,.,CASSQGTVSSYEQYF,TGTGCCAGCAGCCAAGGGACAGTGAGTTCCTACGAGCAGTACTTC
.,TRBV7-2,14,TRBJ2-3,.,CASSLVGSTDTQYF,TGTGCCAGCAGCTTAGTAGGAAGCACAGATACGCAGTATTTT
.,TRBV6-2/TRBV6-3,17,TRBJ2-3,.,CASTPARVLLDTDTQYF,TGTGCCAGCACCCCCGCGCGGGTCCTACTGGACACAGATACGCAGTATTTT
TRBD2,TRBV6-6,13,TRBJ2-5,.,CASVRRGGQAQYF,TGTGCCAGTGTGCGGCGGGGGGGCCAGGCCCAGTACTTC
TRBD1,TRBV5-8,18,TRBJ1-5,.,CASSLYPTGGTSNQPQHF,TGTGCCAGCAGCTTATACCCGACAGGGGGTACGAGCAATCAGCCCCAGCATTTT
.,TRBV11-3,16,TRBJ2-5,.,CASSLGGSLLQETQYF,TGTGCCAGCAGCTTAGGCGGGTCCCTTCTCCAAGAGACCCAGTACTTC
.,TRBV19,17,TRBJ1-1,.,CASTPRPLASTNTEAFF,TGTGCCAGTACCCCTCGGCCATTAGCCTCAACGAACACTGAAGCTTTCTTT
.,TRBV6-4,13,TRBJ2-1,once,CASGPGGNNEQFF,TGTGCCAGCGGCCCTGGGGGAAACAATGAGCAGTTCTTC
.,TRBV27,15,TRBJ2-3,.,CASSLARGPTDTQYF,TGTGCCAGCAGTTTAGCCAGGGGACCCACAGATACGCAGTATTTT
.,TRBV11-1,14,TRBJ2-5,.,CASSKRQGGETQYF,TGTGCCAGCAGCAAAAGGCAGGGCGGGGAGACCCAGTACTTC
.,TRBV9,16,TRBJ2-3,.,CASSVEGGLSTDTQYF,TGTGCCAGCAGCGTCGAGGGGGGACTCTCCACAGATACGCAGTATTTT
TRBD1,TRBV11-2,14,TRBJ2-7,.,CASSPRTGTYEQYF,TGTGCCAGCAGCCCAAGGACAGGGACCTACGAGCAGTACTTC
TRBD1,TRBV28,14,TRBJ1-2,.,CASIRQGMSYGYTF,TGTGCCAGCATTAGACAGGGGATGAGCTATGGCTACACCTTC
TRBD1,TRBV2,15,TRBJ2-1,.,CASSRDSRNKDEQFF,TGTGCCAGCAGTCGGGACAGCCGGAACAAGGATGAGCAGTTCTTC